The 26 T cell receptor beta chains presented below share a single source sample, sequenced in a study of response to subunit inactivated influenza vaccine. MiXCR, run by TCRdb on the RT-PCR reads, gives a single entry per CDR3 protein. The profile shows roughly 780,000 distinct CDR3 sequences, under 20% of them singletons. The source material was PBMCs from blood, sampled about 5 days after vaccination. The source is a man between 45 and 60 years old who received an inactivated influenza vaccine.

The chain links TRBV14 to TRBJ2-3; 7 positions agree with TRBD1. Trimming cost V 4 bases and J 2 bases; bases outside gene matches: 9. Germline V gene sequence: CDR1 SGHDN, CDR2 FVKESK. The CDR3 runs to 16 residues. This CDR3 reads CASSRTLTGLTDTQYF. The CDR3 DNA reads TGTGCCAGCAGCCGGACTTTGACAGGGCTCACAGATACGCAGTATTTT.

The chain has TRBV3-1 and TRBJ2-1; D is possibly TRBD2 (6 bases). The germline CDR1 and CDR2 sequences are LGHDT and YNNKEL (reference sequence). V was clipped by 5 bases and J by 9 bases, with 14 bases between them. The CDR3 spans 13 residues. DNA for the CDR3: TGTGCCAGCAGCACGACTAGTTCTGGTGAGCAGTTCTTC. Translated, it gives CASSTTSSGEQFF.

This chain connects TRBV6-2 or TRBV6-3 to TRBJ2-5; TRBD2 aligns across 7 bases. The CDR3 sequence is 15 residues long. CDR1 is MNHEY, CDR2 SVGEGT, per germline. V lost 2 bases to trimming and J lost 4 bases; unmatched junction nucleotides: 7. The CDR3 is CASSYGGSGPETQYF. As DNA, the CDR3 is TGTGCCAGCAGTTACGGCGGGAGCGGCCCAGAGACCCAGTACTTC.

Only a few counts were recorded for this clonotype. The chain employs TRBV3-1 and TRBJ2-7; D gene uncertain. The CDR3 totals 14 residues. Trimming pared 1 base from V and 7 bases from J, leaving 14 bases between. The germline V gene has CDR1 LGHDT and CDR2 YNNKEL (reference sequence). The CDR3 protein is CASSQAGSSGEQYF. The CDR3 DNA is TGTGCCAGCAGCCAAGCGGGTTCCTCTGGGGAGCAGTACTTC.

The table lists this clonotype with a few counts. The genes are TRBV23-1 and TRBJ2-7; the D gene could be TRBD1 or TRBD2 (6 bases each). TRBV23-1 belongs to the ORF category, with a function that is uncertain. Between the trimmed V and J ends, which lost 2 bases and 5 bases, there was a span of 22 bases. The CDR3 covers 17 residues. CDR3 coding DNA: TGCGCCAGCAGTCAAGCCCCTCCGGGGGCGAGAAGCCACGAGCAGTACTTC. This gives the protein CASSQAPPGARSHEQYF.

A few counts support this clonotype. The CDR3 coding sequence is TGTGCCAGCAGTTTAGGCAGTCGTGGCACCGGGGAGCTGTTTTTT. Amino acid sequence: CASSLGSRGTGELFF. The chain uses TRBV12-3 or TRBV12-4 and TRBJ2-2, with D unresolved. The CDR3 sequence is 15 residues long. The V gene lost 1 base and the J gene lost 4 bases, with 10 bases spanning the gap.

This clonotype was counted between two and nine times. The J gene is TRBJ1-1, the V gene TRBV12-3 or TRBV12-4, with D tentatively TRBD1 (5 bases). V lost 7 bases, J lost 6 bases, and 18 bases lay in between. The CDR3 runs 14 residues. CDR3 nucleotide sequence: TGTGCCAGCACCCGAAGGGGAGGGGTCGCTGAAGCTTTCTTT. Residues: CASTRRGGVAEAFF.

Only a few counts were recorded for this clonotype. The chain uses TRBV18 and TRBJ2-7; 9 bases agree with TRBD2. Looked up from germline, CDR1 is KGHSH and CDR2 is LQKENI. Trimming cost V 2 bases and J 2 bases; bases outside gene matches: 4. The CDR3 is 15 residues long. The CDR3 DNA reads TGTGCCAGCTCACCAGAGCGGGGGGCCGCCTACGAGCAGTACTTC. Residues: CASSPERGAAYEQYF.

This clonotype was counted between two and nine times. V is TRBV12-3 or TRBV12-4 and J is TRBJ2-6, with TRBD1 identical over 10 bases. CDR3 length: 18 amino acids. V dropped 6 bases and J dropped 0; count of bases not matched to a gene: 8. This CDR3 reads CASSPDRGLSSGANVLTF. The CDR3 nucleotides read TGTGCCAGCAGCCCAGACAGGGGGCTTAGCTCTGGGGCCAACGTCCTGACTTTC.

There are a few counts of this clonotype. At one boundary the junction diverges from the germline segment, which might be a read error. The CDR3 bases are TGCAGTGCCAGTCGTACCCAGGTCTTC. Amino acids: CSASRTQVF. The V call is TRBV20-1, the J call TRBJ2-1; D gene unclear. Germline V lookup: CDR1 DFQATT, CDR2 SNEGSKA (reference sequence). There are 9 residues in the CDR3.

The chain combines TRBV10-3 with TRBJ1-5; D is unresolved. The length of the CDR3 is 13 residues. Trimming removed 3 bases at V and 9 bases at J, with 12 bases between. Germline V gene sequence: CDR1 ENHRY, CDR2 SYGVKD. The CDR3 nucleotides read TGTGCCATCAGTGACACCTCCACCTCGCCCCAGCATTTT. It specifies CAISDTSTSPQHF.

This clonotype came up a few times. The chain carries TRBV7-2 and TRBJ2-7; no definite D call. Germline loops: CDR1 SGHTA, CDR2 FQGNSA. The CDR3 is made up of 15 amino acids. V was trimmed by 0 bases and J by 4 bases, leaving 13 bases between them. The CDR3 loop reads CASSLAHPNYYEQYF. The CDR3, as DNA: TGTGCCAGCAGCTTAGCGCACCCTAATTATTACGAGCAGTACTTC.

The V and J genes are TRBV20-1 and TRBJ2-5; no firm D call. Germline V gene data show CDR1 as DFQATT and CDR2 as SNEGSKA (reference sequence). This CDR3 comprises 12 residues. Trimming took 1 base from V and 1 from J, leaving 4 bases between them. The CDR3 sequence: CSARGAQETQYF. The CDR3 DNA reads TGCAGTGCTAGAGGGGCCCAAGAGACCCAGTACTTC.

The chain recombines TRBV28 with TRBJ2-5; possible D gene TRBD2, 6 bases. Per germline, CDR1 MDHEN and CDR2 SYDVKM. The CDR3 is made up of 15 amino acids. Trimming cost V 2 bases and J 1 base, with 11 bases left between them. As DNA, the CDR3 is TGTGCCAGCAGTTTAAGGGGACTCCCCCAAGAGACCCAGTACTTC. Encoded protein: CASSLRGLPQETQYF. Full variable domain (remainder filled in from reference TRBV28 and TRBJ2-5): DVKVTQSSRYLVKRTGEKVFLECVQDMDHENMFWYRQDPGLGLRLIYFSYDVKMKEKGDIPEGYSVSREKKERFSLILESASTNQTSMYLCASSLRGLPQETQYFGPGTRLLVL.

This clonotype was recorded many times. The J gene is TRBJ2-1, the V gene TRBV20-1, with TRBD2 as a possible D gene (5 bases). V lost 7 bases and J 5 bases, leaving 9 bases between the germline ends. This CDR3 is built from 11 residues. Germline lookup yields CDR1 DFQATT and CDR2 SNEGSKA (reference sequence). The chain's CDR3 is CSVRRDNEQFF. In DNA, the CDR3 is TGCAGTGTGAGGCGGGACAATGAGCAGTTCTTC.

In its sample, this clonotype was seen a few times. The chain has TRBV7-2 and TRBJ1-2; D not certain. CDR1 and CDR2 from the germline V gene are SGHTA and FQGNSA. Trimming took 2 bases from V and 3 from J, leaving 19 bases between them. The CDR3 has 17 residues. The CDR3 DNA follows: TGTGCCAGCAGCTTAAGGCTAATCAAGGGTGGCGACTATGGCTACACCTTC. This sequence encodes CASSLRLIKGGDYGYTF.

There are a few counts of this clonotype. The genes are TRBV6-6 and TRBJ2-3; 7 bases fit TRBD2. The CDR3 contains 12 residues. The V gene end was trimmed by 6 bases and the J gene end by 10 bases; junction bases not matched to a gene: 7. CDR1 MNHNY and CDR2 SVGAGI come from the germline V gene (reference sequence). DNA for the CDR3: TGTGCCAGCAGCGATCTAGCGGCCGCGCAGTATTTT. This gives the protein CASSDLAAAQYF.

This clonotype was recorded many times. The CDR3 DNA reads as TGCAGCGTTGACGTGAGAGGACTAGCCCGCTACAATGAGCAGTTCTTC. Translating it yields CSVDVRGLARYNEQFF. This chain joins TRBV29-1 and TRBJ2-1; 8 nucleotides align to TRBD2. With 3 bases clipped from V and 3 bases from J, the junction kept 10 bases outside the gene matches. This CDR3 spans 16 amino acids. Germline CDR1 SQVTM, CDR2 ANQGSEA.

A few counts support this clonotype. CDR3 bases: TGTGCCAGTAGTACCCGACGGACGAAAGAGACCCAGTACTTC. The encoded protein is CASSTRRTKETQYF. The chain couples TRBV19 to TRBJ2-5, with D unclear. This CDR3 is 14 amino acids long. Between the trimmed V and J ends, which lost 4 bases and 3 bases, there was a span of 12 bases. Per the germline V gene, CDR1 is LNHDA and CDR2 is SQIVND (reference sequence).

There are a few counts of this clonotype. V usage is TRBV6-5 and J usage is TRBJ1-1; TRBD1 matches at 9 bases. With V trimmed by 4 bases and J by 5 bases, 8 bases remained unmatched. CDR3 length: 15 residues. Per germline, CDR1 MNHEY and CDR2 SVGAGI. CDR3 region: CASSSGQGGRTEAFF. CDR3 nucleotides: TGTGCCAGCAGTTCGGGACAGGGCGGTAGAACTGAAGCTTTCTTT.

The chain joins TRBV7-2 to TRBJ2-3; TRBD2 agrees at 7 bases. The J segment lost 5 bases and the V segment lost 2 bases, leaving 4 bases of the junction unmatched. This CDR3 contains 14 residues. Germline CDR1 and CDR2: SGHTA and FQGNSA. CDR3 nucleotides: TGTGCCAGCAGCTTACAAGCGGGAAAAGATACGCAGTATTTT. Encoded protein: CASSLQAGKDTQYF.

This clonotype has a handful of counts. This rearrangement joins TRBV20-1 to TRBJ1-1; tentative D call: TRBD1 (6 bases). Trimming took 5 bases from V and 0 from J, leaving 13 bases between them. The CDR3 is 14 amino acids. Germline CDR1 is DFQATT and CDR2 is SNEGSKA (reference sequence). The CDR3 bases are TGCAGTGCTTACTACAGGGCTATGAACACTGAAGCTTTCTTT. This sequence encodes CSAYYRAMNTEAFF.

This clonotype was observed a few times. The V gene is TRBV14, the J gene TRBJ2-3, with a tentative D call TRBD2 (5 bases). The CDR3 loop spans 17 amino acids. V was shortened by 2 bases and J by 6 bases, with 21 bases between the two germline ends. CDR1 SGHDN and CDR2 FVKESK come from the germline V gene. This CDR3 reads CASSQYGVRAGGDTQYF. In DNA, the CDR3 is TGTGCCAGCAGCCAATACGGGGTGAGGGCCGGCGGGGATACGCAGTATTTT. The whole variable domain, filled in from reference TRBV14 and TRBJ2-3, reads EAGVTQFPSHSVIEKGQTVTLRCDPISGHDNLYWYRRVMGKEIKFLLHFVKESKQDESGMPNNRFLAERTGGTYSTLKVQPAELEDSGVYFCASSQYGVRAGGDTQYFGPGTRLTVL.

The chain employs TRBV28 and TRBJ2-7; D possibly corresponds to TRBD1 (6 bases). The CDR3 extends over 16 amino acids. From germline, CDR1 is MDHEN and CDR2 SYDVKM. The V end was cut by 6 bases, the J end by 2 bases, with 20 bases between. The CDR3 is CASSRFSGQNPYEQYF. The CDR3 DNA sequence: TGTGCCAGCAGCCGGTTCTCGGGACAAAACCCCTACGAGCAGTACTTC.

This clonotype has a count of ten or more. The genes are TRBV7-2 and TRBJ2-3; no reliable D call. This CDR3 spans 11 amino acids. Trimming removed 1 base at V and 9 bases at J, with 5 bases between. Germline-derived CDR1 and CDR2 are SGHTA and FQGNSA. CDR3 protein: CASSLGTTQYF. The DNA for the CDR3 is TGTGCCAGCAGCTTAGGGACGACGCAGTATTTT. The full variable domain, in which reference TRBV7-2 and TRBJ2-3 provide the parts outside the CDR3, is GAGVSQSPSNKVTEKGKDVELRCDPISGHTALYWYRQSLGQGLEFLIYFQGNSAPDKSGLPSDRFSAERTGGSVSTLTIQRTQQEDSAVYLCASSLGTTQYFGPGTRLTVL.

The sample holds a few counts of this clonotype. This chain connects TRBV7-2 to TRBJ1-1; 7 bases match TRBD1. With 4 bases clipped from V and 4 bases from J, the junction kept 9 bases outside the gene matches. CDR3 length: 15 amino acids. Germline CDR1 SGHTA, CDR2 FQGNSA. The DNA of the CDR3 is TGTGCCAGCAGCTCTTTACAGGGGCGGAGCACTGAAGCTTTCTTT. Its protein product is CASSSLQGRSTEAFF.